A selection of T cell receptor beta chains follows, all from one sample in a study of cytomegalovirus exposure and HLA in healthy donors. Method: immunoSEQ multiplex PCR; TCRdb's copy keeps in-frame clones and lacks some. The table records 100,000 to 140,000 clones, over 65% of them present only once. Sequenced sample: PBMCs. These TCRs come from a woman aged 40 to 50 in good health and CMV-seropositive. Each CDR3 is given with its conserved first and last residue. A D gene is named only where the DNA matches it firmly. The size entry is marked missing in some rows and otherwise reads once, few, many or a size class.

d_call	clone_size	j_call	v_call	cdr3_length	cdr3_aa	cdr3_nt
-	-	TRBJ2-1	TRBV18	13	CASTQTARFGQFF	TGTGCCAGCACCCAGACAGCACGGTTTGGGCAGTTCTTC
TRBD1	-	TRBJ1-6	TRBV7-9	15	CASTLSGQGASPLHF	TGTGCCAGCACCCTCTCAGGACAGGGGGCTTCACCCCTCCACTTT
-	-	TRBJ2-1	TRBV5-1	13	CASSPGLYNEQFF	TGCGCCAGCAGCCCGGGTCTCTATAATGAGCAGTTCTTC
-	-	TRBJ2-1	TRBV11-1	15	CASSPSWGGRNEQFF	TGTGCCAGCAGCCCGAGTTGGGGAGGCCGCAATGAGCAGTTCTTC
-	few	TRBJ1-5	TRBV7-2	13	CASSLDLRQPQHF	TGTGCCAGCAGCTTAGACTTACGACAGCCCCAGCATTTT
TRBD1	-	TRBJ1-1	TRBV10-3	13	CAISGQGTTEAFF	TGTGCCATCAGTGGACAGGGTACCACTGAAGCTTTCTTT
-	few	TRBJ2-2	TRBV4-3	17	CASSQDWAESNTGELFF	TGCGCCAGCAGCCAAGATTGGGCAGAGTCGAACACCGGGGAGCTGTTTTTT
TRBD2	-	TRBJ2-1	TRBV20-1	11	CSALRGDGQFF	TGCAGTGCTTTGCGGGGGGACGGGCAGTTCTTC
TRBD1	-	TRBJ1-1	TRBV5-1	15	CASSLSPGQDTEAFF	TGCGCCAGCAGCTTGAGTCCGGGACAGGACACTGAAGCTTTCTTT
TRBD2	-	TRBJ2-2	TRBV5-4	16	CASRRRGGSNTGELFF	TGTGCCAGCAGACGGCGCGGGGGGTCGAACACCGGGGAGCTGTTTTTT
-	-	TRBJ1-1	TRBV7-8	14	CASTPGELSTEAFF	TGTGCCAGCACCCCCGGGGAACTGAGCACTGAAGCTTTCTTT
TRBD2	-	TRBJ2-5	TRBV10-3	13	CATRLAGEETQYF	TGTGCCACCCGACTAGCGGGGGAAGAGACCCAGTACTTC
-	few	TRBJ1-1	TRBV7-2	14	CASSFVGGGAEAFF	TGTGCCAGCAGCTTTGTAGGCGGAGGCGCTGAAGCTTTCTTT
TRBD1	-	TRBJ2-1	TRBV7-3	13	CASSSWTGNEQFF	TGTGCCAGCAGCTCCTGGACAGGGAATGAGCAGTTCTTC
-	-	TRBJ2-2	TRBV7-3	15	CASSLTTGSTGELFF	TGTGCCAGCAGCTTAACGACAGGATCCACCGGGGAGCTGTTTTTT
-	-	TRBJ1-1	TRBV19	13	CASSIVANTEAFF	TGTGCCAGTAGTATCGTGGCGAACACTGAAGCTTTCTTT
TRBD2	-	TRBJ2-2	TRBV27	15	CASSLVGGISGELFF	TGTGCCAGCAGTTTAGTCGGGGGGATCTCCGGGGAGCTGTTTTTT
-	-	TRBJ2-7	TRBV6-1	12	CASITASYEQYF	TGTGCCAGCATAACAGCCTCCTACGAGCAGTACTTC
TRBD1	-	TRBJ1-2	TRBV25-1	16	CASSDHTRDSLYGYTF	TGTGCCAGCAGTGACCATACTCGGGACAGCCTCTATGGCTACACCTTC
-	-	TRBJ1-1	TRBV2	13	CASSEVRGFEAFF	TGTGCCAGCAGTGAAGTACGAGGGTTCGAAGCTTTCTTT
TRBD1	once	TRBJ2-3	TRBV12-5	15	CASGWETGGPDTQYF	TGTGCTAGTGGTTGGGAGACAGGGGGCCCAGATACGCAGTATTTT
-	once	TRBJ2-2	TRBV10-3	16	CAISESNRAGTGELFF	TGTGCCATCAGTGAGTCTAACAGGGCGGGCACCGGGGAGCTGTTTTTT
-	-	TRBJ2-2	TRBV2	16	CASSKEGSFSTGELFF	TGTGCCAGCAGTAAGGAGGGATCCTTCTCCACCGGGGAGCTGTTTTTT
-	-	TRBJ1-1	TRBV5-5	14	CASSLAGGGTEAFF	TGTGCCAGCAGCTTGGCCGGGGGGGGCACTGAAGCTTTCTTT
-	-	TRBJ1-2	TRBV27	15	CASSLRGGGVYGYTF	TGTGCCAGCAGTTTAAGGGGGGGCGGAGTATATGGCTACACCTTC
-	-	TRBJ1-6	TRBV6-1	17	CASSDGPGRSYNSPLHF	TGTGCCAGCAGTGATGGCCCAGGTCGCTCCTATAATTCACCCCTCCACTTT
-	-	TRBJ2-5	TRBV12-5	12	CASGGVQETQYF	TGTGCTAGTGGCGGGGTCCAAGAGACCCAGTACTTC
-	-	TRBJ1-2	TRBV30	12	CAWSAQWGGYTF	TGTGCCTGGAGCGCACAGTGGGGCGGCTACACCTTC
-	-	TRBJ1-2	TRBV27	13	CASSYWGGYGYTF	TGTGCCAGCAGTTACTGGGGCGGCTATGGCTACACCTTC
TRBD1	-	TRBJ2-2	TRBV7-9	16	CASSLSGQGLTGELFF	TGTGCCAGCAGCTTAAGCGGACAGGGGCTAACCGGGGAGCTGTTTTTT
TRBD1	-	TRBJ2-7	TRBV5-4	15	CASSPGQVLANEQYF	TGTGCCAGCAGTCCGGGACAGGTATTAGCCAACGAGCAGTACTTC
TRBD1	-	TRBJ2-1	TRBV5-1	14	CASSPGQAYNEQFF	TGCGCCAGCAGCCCGGGACAGGCATACAATGAGCAGTTCTTC
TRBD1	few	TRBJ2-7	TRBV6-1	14	CASKGDRPFYEQYF	TGTGCCAGCAAGGGGGACAGGCCCTTTTACGAGCAGTACTTC
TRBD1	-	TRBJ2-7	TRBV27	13	CASSSNDRAQQYF	TGTGCCAGCAGTTCGAACGACAGGGCTCAGCAGTACTTC
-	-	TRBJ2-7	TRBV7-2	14	CASRWGRSSHEQYF	TGTGCCAGCAGATGGGGCCGGTCGTCCCACGAGCAGTACTTC
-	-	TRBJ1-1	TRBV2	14	CASRGTGSGTEAFF	TGTGCCAGCAGAGGAACAGGGAGCGGCACTGAAGCTTTCTTT
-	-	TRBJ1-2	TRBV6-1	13	CASSGRVDYGYTF	TGTGCCAGCAGTGGACGGGTGGACTATGGCTACACCTTC
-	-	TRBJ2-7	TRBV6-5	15	CASRGDITFPYEQYF	TGTGCCAGCAGGGGGGACATCACATTTCCTTACGAGCAGTACTTC
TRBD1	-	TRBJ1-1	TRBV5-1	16	CASSILPGGADTEAFF	TGCGCCAGCAGCATCTTACCAGGGGGCGCAGACACTGAAGCTTTCTTT
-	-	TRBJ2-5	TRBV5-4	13	CASSLQGQETQYF	TGTGCCAGCAGCTTGCAGGGCCAGGAGACCCAGTACTTC
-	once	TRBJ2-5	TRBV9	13	CASSVAAFETQYF	TGTGCCAGCAGCGTAGCAGCGTTCGAGACCCAGTACTTC
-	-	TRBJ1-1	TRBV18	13	CASSEGANTEAFF	TGTGCCAGCTCAGAGGGCGCGAACACTGAAGCTTTCTTT
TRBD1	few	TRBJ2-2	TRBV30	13	CAWSRGGPGELFF	TGTGCCTGGAGTCGAGGGGGCCCCGGGGAGCTGTTTTTT
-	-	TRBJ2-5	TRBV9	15	CASSVQVEGGETQYF	TGTGCCAGCAGCGTTCAGGTTGAGGGGGGGGAGACCCAGTACTTC
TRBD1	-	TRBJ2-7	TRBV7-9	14	CASSPGTADFEQYF	TGTGCCAGCAGCCCCGGGACAGCAGATTTCGAGCAGTACTTC
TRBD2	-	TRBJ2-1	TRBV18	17	CASSPPNSGGRYNEQFF	TGTGCCAGCTCACCACCGAATAGCGGGGGACGCTACAATGAGCAGTTCTTC
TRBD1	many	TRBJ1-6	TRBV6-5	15	CASTMTGSYNSPLHF	TGTGCCAGCACTATGACAGGGTCTTATAATTCACCCCTCCACTTT
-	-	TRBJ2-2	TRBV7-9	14	CASSRTLTGGELFF	TGTGCCAGCAGCCGGACCCTGACGGGAGGGGAGCTGTTTTTT
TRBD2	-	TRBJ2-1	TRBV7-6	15	CASSSQRGINNEQFF	TGTGCCAGCAGCTCCCAGCGGGGAATCAACAATGAGCAGTTCTTC
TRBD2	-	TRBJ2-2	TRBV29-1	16	CSVSTGTSSNTGELFF	TGCAGCGTTAGTACCGGGACTAGTTCGAACACCGGGGAGCTGTTTTTT
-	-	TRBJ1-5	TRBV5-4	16	CASSFGQNPSNQPQHF	TGTGCCAGCAGTTTTGGTCAGAATCCGAGCAATCAGCCCCAGCATTTT
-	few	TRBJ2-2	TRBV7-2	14	CASSLSGTTGELFF	TGTGCCAGCAGCTTATCAGGGACTACCGGGGAGCTGTTTTTT
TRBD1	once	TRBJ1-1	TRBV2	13	CASSVWQGAEAFF	TGTGCCAGCAGTGTTTGGCAGGGGGCTGAAGCTTTCTTT
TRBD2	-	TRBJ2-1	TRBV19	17	CASSMGTSGGRYNEQFF	TGTGCCAGTAGTATGGGGACTAGCGGGGGCCGCTACAATGAGCAGTTCTTC